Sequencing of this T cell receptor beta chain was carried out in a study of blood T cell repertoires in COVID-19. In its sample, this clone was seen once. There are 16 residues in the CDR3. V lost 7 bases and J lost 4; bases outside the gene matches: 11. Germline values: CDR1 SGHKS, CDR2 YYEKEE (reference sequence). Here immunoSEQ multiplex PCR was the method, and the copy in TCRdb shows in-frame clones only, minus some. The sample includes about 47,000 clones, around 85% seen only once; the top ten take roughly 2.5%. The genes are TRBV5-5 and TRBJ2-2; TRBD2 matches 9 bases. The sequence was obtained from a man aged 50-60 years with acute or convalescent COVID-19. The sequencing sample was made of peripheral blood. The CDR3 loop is CASAVLLAGLTGELFF. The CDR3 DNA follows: TGTGCCAGCGCCGTCCTCCTAGCGGGGCTCACCGGGGAGCTGTTTTTT.